This T cell receptor beta chain was recorded in a study of tissue T cells after allogeneic stem cell transplantation. Across the study: Steroid-refractory graft-versus-host disease after allogeneic hematopoietic cell transplant qualified adults for prospective research-autopsy enrollment. Graft-versus-host disease patients received grafts, four unmodified and three CD34-selected to deplete T cells.

Study conclusions and caveats: Few T cell clones were shared across patients, but motif clusters showed tissue-specific shared signatures.

V was clipped by 6 bases and J by 0 bases, with 4 bases between them. Germline V CDR1 and CDR2: MDHEN, SYDVKM. The CDR3 runs to 12 residues. Sequenced by immunoSEQ multiplex PCR; TCRdb stores in-frame clones only, minus some. The sample shows some 25,000 clones, roughly nine tenths of them seen only once. As regards this clone: The antigen is unknown.

The chain recombines TRBV28 with TRBJ2-3, with D unclear. The receptor was derived from a male donor aged 60 or over who later had graft-versus-host disease after an allogeneic stem cell transplant. This specimen was blood, taken before transplantation. CDR3 sequence reads: CASRTSTDTQYF. CDR3 sequence (DNA): TGTGCCAGCAGGACTAGCACAGATACGCAGTATTTT. The full variable domain, rest sourced from reference TRBV28 and TRBJ2-3, is DVKVTQSSRYLVKRTGEKVFLECVQDMDHENMFWYRQDPGLGLRLIYFSYDVKMKEKGDIPEGYSVSREKKERFSLILESASTNQTSMYLCASRTSTDTQYFGPGTRLTVL.